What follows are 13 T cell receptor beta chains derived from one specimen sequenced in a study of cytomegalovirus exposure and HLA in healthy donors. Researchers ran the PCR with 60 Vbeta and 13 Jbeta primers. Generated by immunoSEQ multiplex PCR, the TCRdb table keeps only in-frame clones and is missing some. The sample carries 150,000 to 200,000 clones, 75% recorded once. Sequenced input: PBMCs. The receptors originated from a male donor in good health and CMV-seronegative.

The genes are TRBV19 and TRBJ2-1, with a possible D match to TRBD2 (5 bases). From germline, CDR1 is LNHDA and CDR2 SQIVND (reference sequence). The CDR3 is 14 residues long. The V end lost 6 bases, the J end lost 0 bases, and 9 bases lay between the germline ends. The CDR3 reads CASSAGVSYNEQFF. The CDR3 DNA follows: TGTGCCAGTAGCGCCGGGGTCTCCTACAATGAGCAGTTCTTC.

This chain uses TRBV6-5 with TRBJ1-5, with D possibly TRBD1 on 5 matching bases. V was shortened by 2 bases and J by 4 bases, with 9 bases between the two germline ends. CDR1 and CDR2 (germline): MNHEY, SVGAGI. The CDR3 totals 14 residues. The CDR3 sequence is CASSYGAENQPQHF. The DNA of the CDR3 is TGTGCCAGCAGTTACGGGGCAGAGAATCAGCCCCAGCATTTT.

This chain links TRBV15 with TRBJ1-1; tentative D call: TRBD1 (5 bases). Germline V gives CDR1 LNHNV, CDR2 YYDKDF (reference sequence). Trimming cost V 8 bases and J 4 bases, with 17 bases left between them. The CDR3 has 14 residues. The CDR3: CATPRGEGSTEAFF. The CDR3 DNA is TGTGCCACCCCGCGGGGCGAAGGTAGCACTGAAGCTTTCTTT.

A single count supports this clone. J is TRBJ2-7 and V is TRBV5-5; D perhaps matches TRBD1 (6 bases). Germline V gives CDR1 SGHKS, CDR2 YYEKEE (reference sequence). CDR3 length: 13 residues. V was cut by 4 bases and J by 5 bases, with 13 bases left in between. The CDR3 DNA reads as TGTGCCAGCAGCCTCACAGGGAACCACGAGCAGTACTTC. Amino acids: CASSLTGNHEQYF.

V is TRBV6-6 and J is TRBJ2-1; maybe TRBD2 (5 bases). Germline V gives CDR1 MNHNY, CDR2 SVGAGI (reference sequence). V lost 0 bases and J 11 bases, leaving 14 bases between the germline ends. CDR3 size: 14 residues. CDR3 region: CASSYSTGELKQFF. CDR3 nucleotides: TGTGCCAGCAGTTACTCGACCGGGGAACTTAAGCAGTTCTTC.

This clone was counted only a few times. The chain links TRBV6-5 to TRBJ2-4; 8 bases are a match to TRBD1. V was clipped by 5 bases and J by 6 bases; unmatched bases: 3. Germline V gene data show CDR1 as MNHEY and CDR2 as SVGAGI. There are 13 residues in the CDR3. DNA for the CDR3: TGTGCCAGCAGTCCCGGGACAGGAAACATTCAGTACTTC. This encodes CASSPGTGNIQYF.

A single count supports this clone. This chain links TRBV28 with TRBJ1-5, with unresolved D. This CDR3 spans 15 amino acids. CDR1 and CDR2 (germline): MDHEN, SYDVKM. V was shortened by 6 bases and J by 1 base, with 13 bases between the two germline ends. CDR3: CASSKAGGSNQPQHF. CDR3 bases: TGTGCCAGCAGCAAAGCGGGAGGGAGCAATCAGCCCCAGCATTTT.

CDR3 in amino acids: CASSRDRGRTDTQYF. The CDR3 bases are TGTGCCAGCAGCCGAGACAGGGGCCGCACAGATACGCAGTATTTT. This chain uses TRBV2 with TRBJ2-3; 8 positions match TRBD1. The CDR3 contains 15 residues. Unmatched junction bases numbered 6, after V lost 6 bases and J lost 1 base. The germline V gene encodes CDR1 SNHLY and CDR2 FYNNEI.

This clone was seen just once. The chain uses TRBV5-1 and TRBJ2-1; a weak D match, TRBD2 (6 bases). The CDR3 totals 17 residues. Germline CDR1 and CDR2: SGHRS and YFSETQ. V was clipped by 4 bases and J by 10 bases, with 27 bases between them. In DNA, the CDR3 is TGCGCCAGCAGCCCCCGCGGGGCCCCCGAACCTTCTAAGGAGCAGTTCTTC. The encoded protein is CASSPRGAPEPSKEQFF.

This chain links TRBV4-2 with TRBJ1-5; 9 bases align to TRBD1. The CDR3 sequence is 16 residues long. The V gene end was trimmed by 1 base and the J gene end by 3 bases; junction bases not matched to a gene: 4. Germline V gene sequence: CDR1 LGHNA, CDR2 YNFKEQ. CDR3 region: CASSQADRGPNQPQHF. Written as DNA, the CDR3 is TGTGCCAGCAGCCAAGCGGACAGGGGTCCCAATCAGCCCCAGCATTTT.

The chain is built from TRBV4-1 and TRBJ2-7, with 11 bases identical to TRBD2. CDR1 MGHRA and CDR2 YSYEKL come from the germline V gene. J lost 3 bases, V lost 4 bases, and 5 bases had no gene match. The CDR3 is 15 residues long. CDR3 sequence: CASSPLAGGLYEQYF. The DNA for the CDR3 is TGCGCCAGCAGCCCCCTAGCGGGAGGCCTCTACGAGCAGTACTTC.

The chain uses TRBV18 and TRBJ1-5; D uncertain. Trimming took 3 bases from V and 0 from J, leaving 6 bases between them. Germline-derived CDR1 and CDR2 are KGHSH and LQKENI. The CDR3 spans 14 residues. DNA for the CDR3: TGTGCCAGCTCACCCGCAGATAGCAATCAGCCCCAGCATTTT. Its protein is CASSPADSNQPQHF.

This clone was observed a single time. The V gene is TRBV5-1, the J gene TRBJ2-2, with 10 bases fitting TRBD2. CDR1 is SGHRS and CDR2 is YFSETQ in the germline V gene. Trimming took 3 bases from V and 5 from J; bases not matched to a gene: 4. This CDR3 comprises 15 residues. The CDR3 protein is CASSSERGGTGELFF. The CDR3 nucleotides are TGCGCCAGCAGCTCCGAGCGGGGGGGGACCGGGGAGCTGTTTTTT.